This is a list of T cell receptor beta chains from one sample in a study of human T cells and chemical hapten exposure. TCRdb reanalysed the RACE reads using MiXCR and keeps one entry per CDR3 protein. This sample has some 38,000 distinct CDR3 sequences, with more than 8% found just once. The input for sequencing was whole blood, taken in connection with sensitization to the hapten diphenylcyclopropenone (DPC). Receptors originate from a man aged 45-65 years with alopecia areata. Some clones in this sample may be carry-over from other donors' samples. Each CDR3 is given with its conserved first and last residue. Fields, in order: J gene, D gene, V gene, CDR3 protein. A D gene is named only where the DNA matches it firmly.

TRBJ2-2	TRBD1	TRBV15	CATSREQGAFSGELFF
TRBJ2-2	NA	TRBV28	CASTSVGYTGELFF
TRBJ2-5	NA	TRBV30	CAWSQYQETQYF
TRBJ2-1	NA	TRBV20-1	CSARAAGGLYNEQFF
TRBJ2-7	TRBD1	TRBV2	CASRRDRGPSYEQYF
TRBJ2-2	NA	TRBV7-8	CASSLLGGVNTGELFF
TRBJ1-2	NA	TRBV25-1	CASSGDTALGYTF
TRBJ1-1	NA	TRBV12-3/TRBV12-4	CASSLRSANTEAFF
TRBJ1-5	NA	TRBV6-2/TRBV6-3	CASSYDRYQPQHF
TRBJ2-5	NA	TRBV7-9	CASSSTSPGTQYF
TRBJ2-3	TRBD2	TRBV27	CASRSGLAGADTQYF
TRBJ2-4	NA	TRBV27	CASSLGGQNIQYF
TRBJ2-3	NA	TRBV20-1	CSAREGTTSTDTQYF
TRBJ2-2	TRBD1	TRBV19	CASSIPLTGRTGELFF
TRBJ2-1	NA	TRBV20-1	CSATPRSHNEQFF
TRBJ1-1	NA	TRBV5-1	CASSLRTDSTEAFF
TRBJ2-2	NA	TRBV18	CASSAVTNTGELFF
TRBJ2-7	TRBD2	TRBV7-8	CASSTRTSGIYEQYF
TRBJ2-2	NA	TRBV5-1	CASSTGPRQNTGELFF
TRBJ2-1	NA	TRBV27	CASSLDLAYRFF
TRBJ2-3	NA	TRBV29-1	CSVRGEAETQYF
TRBJ2-5	TRBD1	TRBV12-5	CASGLGDRGPYQETQYF
TRBJ1-4	TRBD1	TRBV29-1	CSVRQGAANEKLFF
TRBJ2-3	NA	TRBV4-1	CASSQVRQSQHPDTQYF
TRBJ2-5	TRBD1	TRBV18	CASSPGQVKKETQYF
TRBJ1-1	TRBD1	TRBV18	CASSPGTPGQGAEAFF
TRBJ2-7	NA	TRBV28	CASSPILRTSAYEQYF
TRBJ1-4	TRBD1	TRBV15	CATSRVQGLNEKLFF
TRBJ2-2	TRBD2	TRBV4-1	CASSPLTSGRGTGELFF
TRBJ2-7	TRBD2	TRBV12-3/TRBV12-4	CASSLASGTYEQYF
TRBJ2-5	NA	TRBV9	CASTGGLLEETQYF
TRBJ2-3	NA	TRBV7-2	CASSLFLAESTDTQYF
TRBJ2-7	TRBD1	TRBV11-2	CASSLGPDRIPYEQYF
TRBJ2-4	NA	TRBV29-1	CSGRQGRLAKNIQYF
TRBJ2-7	NA	TRBV9	CASSLGTSGYEQYF
TRBJ1-5	NA	TRBV10-2	CASSTGQGQPQHF
TRBJ1-1	NA	TRBV5-6	CASSFLVGEAFF
TRBJ2-1	TRBD2	TRBV4-2	CASSQDYSGSSYNEQFF
TRBJ2-1	NA	TRBV7-9	CASSTTRGADWNEQFF
TRBJ2-7	TRBD2	TRBV7-2	CASSPNREGYEQYF
TRBJ2-4	TRBD2	TRBV20-1	CSATRLAGEENIQYF
TRBJ2-1	NA	TRBV6-1	CASSLPWTGLSYNEQFF
TRBJ1-5	TRBD1	TRBV20-1	CSASSPPTGGAISNQPQHF
TRBJ2-1	NA	TRBV6-4	CASSESGRAEQFF
TRBJ2-7	NA	TRBV24-1	CATRDSHEQYF
TRBJ2-1	NA	TRBV7-2	CASSLVWDPYNEQFF
TRBJ2-3	NA	TRBV29-1	CSVDRATTQYF
TRBJ2-1	NA	TRBV20-1	CSAKERSSYNEQFF
TRBJ2-1	TRBD2	TRBV20-1	CSVWGLAGDEQFF
TRBJ2-1	NA	TRBV13	CASSLGGGANIPYNEQFF
TRBJ2-1	TRBD1	TRBV14	CASSRVWDRGGNEQFF
TRBJ2-5	TRBD2	TRBV20-1	CSARAGAYQETQYF
TRBJ1-2	NA	TRBV5-1	CASGSQQGNYGYTF
TRBJ2-7	TRBD1	TRBV5-4	CASSFPGDSSSYEQYF
TRBJ2-7	NA	TRBV29-1	CSVEFPGGYEQYF
TRBJ1-1	NA	TRBV30	CAWSRGGVTEAFF
TRBJ1-6	TRBD1	TRBV29-1	CSVGDRVDSPLHF
TRBJ2-3	NA	TRBV6-6	CASRPSTDTQYF
TRBJ2-5	NA	TRBV6-1	CASSAPWEYQETQYF